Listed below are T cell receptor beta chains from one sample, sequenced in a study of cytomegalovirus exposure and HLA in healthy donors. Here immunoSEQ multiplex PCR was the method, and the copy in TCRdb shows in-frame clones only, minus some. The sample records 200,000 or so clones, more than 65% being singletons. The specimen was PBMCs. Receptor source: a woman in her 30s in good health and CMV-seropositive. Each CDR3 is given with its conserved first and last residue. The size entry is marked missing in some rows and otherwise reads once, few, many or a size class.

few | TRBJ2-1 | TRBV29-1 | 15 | CSVEDGTSGVNEQFF
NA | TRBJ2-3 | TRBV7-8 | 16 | CASSLEAGGNPDTQYF
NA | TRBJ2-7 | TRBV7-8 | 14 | CASSDSQPVREQYF
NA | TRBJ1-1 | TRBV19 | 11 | CASSILGEAFF
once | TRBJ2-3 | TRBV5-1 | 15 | CASSLGHLSTDTQYF
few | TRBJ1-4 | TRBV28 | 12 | CASSLLNEKLFF
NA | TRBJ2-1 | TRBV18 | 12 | CASSPPGGIPFF
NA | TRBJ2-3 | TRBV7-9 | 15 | CASSLAGGVPDTQYF
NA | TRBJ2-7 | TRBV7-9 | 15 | CASSSDRGAAYEQYF
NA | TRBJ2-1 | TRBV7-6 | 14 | CASSLGLAGAEQFF
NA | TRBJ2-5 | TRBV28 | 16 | CASSLPGQGAGETQYF
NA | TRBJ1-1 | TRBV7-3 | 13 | CASSFSMNTEAFF
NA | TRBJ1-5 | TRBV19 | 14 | CASSTHRGGQPQHF
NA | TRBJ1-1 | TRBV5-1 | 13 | CASSDNWNTEAFF
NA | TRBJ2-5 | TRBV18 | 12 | CASSPPGETQYF
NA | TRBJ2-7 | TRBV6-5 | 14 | CASRRNRATYEQYF
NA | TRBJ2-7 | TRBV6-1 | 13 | CASSGRQGHEQYF
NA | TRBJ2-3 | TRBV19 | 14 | CASKEARITDTQYF
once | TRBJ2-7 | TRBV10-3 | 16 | CATTGTGNRGAYEQYF
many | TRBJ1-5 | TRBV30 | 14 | CAWSKNRPDQPQHF
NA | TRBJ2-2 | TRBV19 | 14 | CASSTWEVSGELFF
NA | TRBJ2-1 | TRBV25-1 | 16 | CASSDPREGGIDEQFF
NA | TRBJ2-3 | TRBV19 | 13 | CASKPSGTDTQYF
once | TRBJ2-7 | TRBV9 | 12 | CASSPQGGEQYF